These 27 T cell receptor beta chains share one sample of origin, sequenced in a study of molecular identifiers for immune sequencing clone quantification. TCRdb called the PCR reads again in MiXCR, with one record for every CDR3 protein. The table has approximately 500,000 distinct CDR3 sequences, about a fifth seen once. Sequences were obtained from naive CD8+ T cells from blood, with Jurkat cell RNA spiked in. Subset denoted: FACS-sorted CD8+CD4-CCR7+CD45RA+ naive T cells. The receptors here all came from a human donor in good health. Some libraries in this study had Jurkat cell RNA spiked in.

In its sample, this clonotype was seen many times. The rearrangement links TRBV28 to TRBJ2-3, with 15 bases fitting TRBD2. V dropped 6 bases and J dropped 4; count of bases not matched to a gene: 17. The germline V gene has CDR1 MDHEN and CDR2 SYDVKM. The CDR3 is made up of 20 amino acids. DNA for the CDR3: TGTGCCAGCAGGCCTCCCCCCTGGACTAGCGGGAGGGCCGGTGCAGATACGCAGTATTTT. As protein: CASRPPPWTSGRAGADTQYF.

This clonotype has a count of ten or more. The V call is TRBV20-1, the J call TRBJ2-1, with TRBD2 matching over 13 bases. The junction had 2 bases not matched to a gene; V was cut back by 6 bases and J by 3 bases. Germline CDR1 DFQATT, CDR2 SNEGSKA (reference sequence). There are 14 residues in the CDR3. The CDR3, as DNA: TGCAGTGCGAGACTAGCGGGGGGCTACAATGAGCAGTTCTTC. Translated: CSARLAGGYNEQFF.

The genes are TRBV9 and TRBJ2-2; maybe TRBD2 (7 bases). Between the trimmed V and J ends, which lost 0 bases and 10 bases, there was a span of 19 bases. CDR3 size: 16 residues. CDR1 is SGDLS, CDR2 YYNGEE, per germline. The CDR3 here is CASSVVGGGKAEELFF. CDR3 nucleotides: TGTGCCAGCAGCGTAGTAGGGGGGGGCAAGGCCGAGGAGCTGTTTTTT.

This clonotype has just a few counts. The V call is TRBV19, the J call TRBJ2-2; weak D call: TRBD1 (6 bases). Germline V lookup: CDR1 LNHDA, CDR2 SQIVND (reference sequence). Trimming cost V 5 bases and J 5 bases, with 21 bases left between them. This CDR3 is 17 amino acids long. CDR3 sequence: CASSLLDSSVVTGELFF. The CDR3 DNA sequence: TGTGCCAGTAGTCTACTGGACAGTTCGGTAGTTACCGGGGAGCTGTTTTTT.

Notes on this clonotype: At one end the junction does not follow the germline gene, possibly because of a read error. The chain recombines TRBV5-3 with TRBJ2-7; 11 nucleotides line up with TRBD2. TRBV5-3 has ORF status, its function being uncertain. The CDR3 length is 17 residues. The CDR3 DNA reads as TGTGCCAGCAGCTGGGGGACTAGCGGCTTTCCCCTGGAGGAGCAGTACTTC. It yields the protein CASSWGTSGFPLEEQYF.

This chain's CDR3 is CSARVGSGLAGYEQYF. DNA for the CDR3: TGCAGTGCTAGAGTCGGGTCAGGACTAGCGGGTTACGAGCAGTACTTC. V gene TRBV20-1 combines with J gene TRBJ2-7; 11 nucleotides line up with TRBD2. Germline CDR1 DFQATT, CDR2 SNEGSKA (reference sequence). V was pared by 1 base and J by 4 bases, with 9 bases of the junction left unmatched. The length of the CDR3 is 16 residues.

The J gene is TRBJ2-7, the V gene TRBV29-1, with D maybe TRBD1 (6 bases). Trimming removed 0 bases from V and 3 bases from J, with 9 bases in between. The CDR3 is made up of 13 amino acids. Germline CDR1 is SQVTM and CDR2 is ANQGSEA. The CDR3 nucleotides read TGCAGCGTTGAAGAGGGACATAACTACGAGCAGTACTTC. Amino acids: CSVEEGHNYEQYF.

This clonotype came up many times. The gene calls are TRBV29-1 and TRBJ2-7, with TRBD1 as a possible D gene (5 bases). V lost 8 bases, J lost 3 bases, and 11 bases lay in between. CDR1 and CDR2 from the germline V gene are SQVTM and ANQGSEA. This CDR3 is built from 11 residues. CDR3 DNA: TGCAGCTTTCGACAGTACTACGAGCAGTACTTC. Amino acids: CSFRQYYEQYF.

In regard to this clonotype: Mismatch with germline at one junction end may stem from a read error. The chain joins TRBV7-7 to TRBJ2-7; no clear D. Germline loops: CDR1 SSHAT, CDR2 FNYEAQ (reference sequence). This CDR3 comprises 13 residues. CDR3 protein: CASSPSPGYERYF. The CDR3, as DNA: TGTGCTAGCAGCCCGAGCCCCGGCTACGAGCGGTACTTC.

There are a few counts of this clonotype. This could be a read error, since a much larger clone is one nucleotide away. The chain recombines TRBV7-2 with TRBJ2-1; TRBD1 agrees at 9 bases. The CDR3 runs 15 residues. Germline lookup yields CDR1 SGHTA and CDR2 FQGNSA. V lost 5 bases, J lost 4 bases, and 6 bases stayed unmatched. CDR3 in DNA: TGTGCCAGCAGCCCCGGGACAGGGTTTTACAATGAGCAGTTCTTC. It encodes CASSPGTGFYNEQFF.

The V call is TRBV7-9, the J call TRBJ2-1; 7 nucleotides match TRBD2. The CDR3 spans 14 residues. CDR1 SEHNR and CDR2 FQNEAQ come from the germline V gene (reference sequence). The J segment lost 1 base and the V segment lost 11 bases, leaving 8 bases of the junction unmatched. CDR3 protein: CAAPAGPSYNEQFF. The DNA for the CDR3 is TGTGCCGCACCAGCGGGGCCGTCCTACAATGAGCAGTTCTTC.

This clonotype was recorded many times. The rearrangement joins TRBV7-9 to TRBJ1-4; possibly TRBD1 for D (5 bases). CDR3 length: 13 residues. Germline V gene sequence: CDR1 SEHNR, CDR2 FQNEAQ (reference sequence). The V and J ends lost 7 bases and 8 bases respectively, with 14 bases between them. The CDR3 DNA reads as TGTGCCAGCACCGTGGGGCTTGGAGAAAAACTGTTTTTT. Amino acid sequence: CASTVGLGEKLFF.

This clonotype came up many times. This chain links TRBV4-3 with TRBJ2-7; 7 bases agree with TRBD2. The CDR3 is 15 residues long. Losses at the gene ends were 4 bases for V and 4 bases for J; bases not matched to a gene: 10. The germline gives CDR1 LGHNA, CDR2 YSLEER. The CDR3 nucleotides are TGCGCCAGCAGCCTAGGGAGGGCCGGGGCTTACGAGCAGTACTTC. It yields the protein CASSLGRAGAYEQYF.

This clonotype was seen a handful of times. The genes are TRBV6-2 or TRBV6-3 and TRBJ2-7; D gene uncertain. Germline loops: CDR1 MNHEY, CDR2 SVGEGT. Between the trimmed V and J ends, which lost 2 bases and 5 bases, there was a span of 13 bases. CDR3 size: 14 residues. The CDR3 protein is CASSYRASVHEQYF. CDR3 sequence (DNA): TGTGCCAGCAGTTACAGGGCCTCGGTACACGAGCAGTACTTC.

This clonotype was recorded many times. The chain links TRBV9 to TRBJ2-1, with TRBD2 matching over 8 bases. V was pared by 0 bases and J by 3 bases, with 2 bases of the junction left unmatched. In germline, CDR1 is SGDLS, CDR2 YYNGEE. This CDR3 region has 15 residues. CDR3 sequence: CASSVDGGVYNEQFF. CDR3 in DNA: TGTGCCAGCAGCGTAGACGGGGGGGTCTACAATGAGCAGTTCTTC.

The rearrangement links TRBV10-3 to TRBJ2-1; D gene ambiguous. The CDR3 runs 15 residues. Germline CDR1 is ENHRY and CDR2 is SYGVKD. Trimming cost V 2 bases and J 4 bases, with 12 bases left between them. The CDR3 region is CAISEASLTYNEQFF. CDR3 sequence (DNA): TGTGCCATCAGTGAGGCAAGCTTAACTTACAATGAGCAGTTCTTC.

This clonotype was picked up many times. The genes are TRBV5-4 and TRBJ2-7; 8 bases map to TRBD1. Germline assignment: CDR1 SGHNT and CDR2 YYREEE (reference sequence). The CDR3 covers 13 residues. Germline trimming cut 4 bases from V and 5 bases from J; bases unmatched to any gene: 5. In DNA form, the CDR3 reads TGTGCCAGCAGCCCCGGGACAGGTAACGAGCAGTACTTC. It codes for CASSPGTGNEQYF.

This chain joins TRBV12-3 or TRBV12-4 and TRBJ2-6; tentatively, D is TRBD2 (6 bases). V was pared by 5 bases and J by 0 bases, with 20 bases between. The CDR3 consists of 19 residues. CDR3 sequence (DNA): TGTGCCAGCAGTCCCCAGTCGCGGGACGGCGTCTCTGGGGCCAACGTCCTGACTTTC. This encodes CASSPQSRDGVSGANVLTF.

The CDR3 sequence is CSAPSGEVSYEQYF. In DNA, the CDR3 is TGCAGTGCTCCAAGCGGGGAGGTCTCCTACGAGCAGTACTTC. The chain joins TRBV20-1 to TRBJ2-7, with 7 bases lining up with TRBD2. CDR3 length: 14 amino acids. The V and J ends lost 5 bases and 0 bases, in that order; junction bases with no gene match: 7. Germline V gives CDR1 DFQATT, CDR2 SNEGSKA (reference sequence).

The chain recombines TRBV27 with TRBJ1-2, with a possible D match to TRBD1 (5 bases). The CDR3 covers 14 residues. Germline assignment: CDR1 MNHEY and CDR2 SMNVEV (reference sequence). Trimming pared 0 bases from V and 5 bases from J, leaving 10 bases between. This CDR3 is CASSLSTGLYGYTF. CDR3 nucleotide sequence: TGTGCCAGCAGTTTATCAACAGGATTATATGGCTACACCTTC.

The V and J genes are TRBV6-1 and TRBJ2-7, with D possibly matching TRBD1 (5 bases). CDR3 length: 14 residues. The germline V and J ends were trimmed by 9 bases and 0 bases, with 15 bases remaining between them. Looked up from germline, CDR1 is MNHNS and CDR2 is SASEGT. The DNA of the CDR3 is TGTGCCAGTCCCGACAGACCAGACTCCTACGAGCAGTACTTC. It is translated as CASPDRPDSYEQYF.

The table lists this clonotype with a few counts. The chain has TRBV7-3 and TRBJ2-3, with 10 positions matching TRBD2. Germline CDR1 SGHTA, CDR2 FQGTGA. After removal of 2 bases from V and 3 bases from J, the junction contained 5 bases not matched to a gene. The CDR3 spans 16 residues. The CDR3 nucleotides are TGTGCCAGCAGCTTAGGGACTAGCGAGGTAACAGATACGCAGTATTTT. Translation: CASSLGTSEVTDTQYF.

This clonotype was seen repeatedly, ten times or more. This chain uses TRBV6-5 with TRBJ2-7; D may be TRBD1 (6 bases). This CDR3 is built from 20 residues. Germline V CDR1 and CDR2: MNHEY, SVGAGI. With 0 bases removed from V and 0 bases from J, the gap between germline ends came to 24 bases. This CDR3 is CASSYSNVVRDKVYSYEQYF. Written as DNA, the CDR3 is TGTGCCAGCAGTTACTCGAACGTGGTCCGGGACAAAGTATACTCCTACGAGCAGTACTTC.

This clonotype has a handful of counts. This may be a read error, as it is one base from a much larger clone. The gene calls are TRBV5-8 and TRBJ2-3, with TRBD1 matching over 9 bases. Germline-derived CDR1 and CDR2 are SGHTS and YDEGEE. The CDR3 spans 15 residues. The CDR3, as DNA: TGTGCCAGCAGCACGGGACAGGGAGGCACAGATGCGCAGTATTTT. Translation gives CASSTGQGGTDAQYF. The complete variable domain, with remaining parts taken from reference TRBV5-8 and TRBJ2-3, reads EAGVTQSPTHLIKTRGQQATLRCSPISGHTSVYWYQQALGLGLQFLLWYDEGEERNRGNFPPRFSGRQFPNYSSELNVNALELEDSALYLCASSTGQGGTDAQYFGPGTRLTVL.

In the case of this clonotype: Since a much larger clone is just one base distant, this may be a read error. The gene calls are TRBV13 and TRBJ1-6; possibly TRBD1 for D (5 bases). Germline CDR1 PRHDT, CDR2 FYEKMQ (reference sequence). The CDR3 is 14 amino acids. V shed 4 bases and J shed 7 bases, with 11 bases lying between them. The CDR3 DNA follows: TGTGCCAGCAGCTCGGGACGGGGGAATTCACCCCTCCACTTT. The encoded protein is CASSSGRGNSPLHF.

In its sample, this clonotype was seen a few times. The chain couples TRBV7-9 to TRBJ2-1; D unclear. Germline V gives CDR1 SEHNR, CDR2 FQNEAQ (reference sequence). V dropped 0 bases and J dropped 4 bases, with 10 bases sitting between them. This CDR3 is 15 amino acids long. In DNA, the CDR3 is TGTGCCAGCAGCTTAGCGCTAGACCGGTACAATGAGCAGTTCTTC. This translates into CASSLALDRYNEQFF.

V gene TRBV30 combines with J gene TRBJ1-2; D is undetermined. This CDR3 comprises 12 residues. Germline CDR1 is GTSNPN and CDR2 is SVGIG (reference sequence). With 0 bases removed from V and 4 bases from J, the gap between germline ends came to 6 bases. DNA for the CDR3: TGTGCCTGGAGTGTACTCGGCTATGGCTACACCTTC. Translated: CAWSVLGYGYTF.